This is a list of T cell receptor beta chains from one sample in a study of blood T cell repertoires in COVID-19. Generated by immunoSEQ multiplex PCR, the TCRdb table keeps only in-frame clones and is missing some. The sample contains over 100,000 clones, more than 75% of which appear only once. The sample was peripheral blood. The receptors stem from a human donor in a cohort sampled during active COVID-19. Each CDR3 is given with its conserved first and last residue. A D gene is named only where the DNA matches it firmly. Clone size is stated in some rows and not others, as once, few, many or a class when expanded.

clone_size j_call v_call d_call cdr3_aa cdr3_nt
. TRBJ1-2 TRBV27 . CASSLNFGYGYTF TGTGCCAGCAGTTTAAATTTCGGCTATGGCTACACCTTC
. TRBJ1-1 TRBV6-2/TRBV6-3 . CASSYVGEAFF TGTGCCAGCAGTTACGTCGGTGAAGCTTTCTTT
. TRBJ1-2 TRBV7-2 . CASSYLLTTNYGYTF TGTGCCAGCAGCTACCTTCTAACCACCAACTATGGCTACACCTTC
few TRBJ1-2 TRBV3-1/TRBV3-2 TRBD1 CASTQTGVYGYTF TGTGCCAGCACCCAGACAGGGGTCTATGGCTACACCTTC
. TRBJ1-1 TRBV9 TRBD1 CASSAHPGQGLTEAFF TGTGCCAGCAGCGCCCATCCGGGACAGGGTCTAACTGAAGCTTTCTTT
. TRBJ2-5 TRBV7-2 TRBD2 CASSPGGAQETQYF TGTGCCAGCAGCCCCGGGGGGGCACAAGAGACCCAGTACTTC
once TRBJ1-4 TRBV15 . CATSITREKLFF TGTGCCACCAGCATCACGAGGGAAAAACTGTTTTTT
once TRBJ2-3 TRBV4-1 TRBD2 CASSQDKGTSGGTDTQYF TGCGCCAGCAGCCAAGATAAGGGGACTAGCGGGGGCACAGATACGCAGTATTTT
. TRBJ2-1 TRBV4-3 TRBD2 CASSQDHLAEGTYNEQFF TGCGCCAGCAGCCAAGATCACCTAGCGGAGGGAACCTACAATGAGCAGTTCTTC
. TRBJ1-5 TRBV5-6 TRBD1 CASSPRGDRDQPQHF TGTGCCAGCAGCCCACGAGGGGACAGGGATCAGCCCCAGCATTTT
. TRBJ1-5 TRBV5-1 . CASSLAGGSNQPQHF TGCGCCAGCAGCTTGGCCGGGGGGAGCAATCAGCCCCAGCATTTT
. TRBJ1-1 TRBV4-3 . CASSHGSRNTEAFF TGCGCCAGCAGCCATGGTAGCCGGAACACTGAAGCTTTCTTT
. TRBJ1-1 TRBV7-9 . CASSLGDTRNTEAFF TGTGCCAGCAGCTTAGGGGACACTAGAAACACTGAAGCTTTCTTT
. TRBJ1-1 TRBV19 TRBD1 CASADRRPLSSAFF TGTGCCAGTGCGGACAGGCGGCCACTCTCCTCAGCTTTCTTT
. TRBJ2-3 TRBV7-9 TRBD2 CASRFTSGDTDTQYF TGTGCCAGCAGGTTCACCAGCGGGGACACAGATACGCAGTATTTT
. TRBJ1-2 TRBV3-1/TRBV3-2 . CASRGADRYTF TGTGCCAGCAGGGGGGCAGATCGCTACACCTTC
. TRBJ2-1 TRBV5-1 . CASRSGRGHNEQFF TGCGCCAGCAGATCTGGGCGGGGGCACAATGAGCAGTTCTTC
. TRBJ2-5 TRBV11-2 . CASSLEWGQQETQYF TGTGCCAGCAGCTTAGAGTGGGGGCAGCAAGAGACCCAGTACTTC
. TRBJ1-1 TRBV5-1 . CASSGARDLAEAFF TGCGCCAGCTCGGGTGCCCGGGATTTGGCTGAAGCTTTCTTT
. TRBJ1-5 TRBV6-5 . CASSSLGGRNQPQHF TGTGCCAGCAGTTCCCTCGGAGGACGGAATCAGCCCCAGCATTTT
. TRBJ1-2 TRBV10-2 TRBD1 CASNRDSYGYTF TGCGCCAGCAATCGGGACAGCTATGGCTACACCTTC
once TRBJ1-4 TRBV4-3 . CASSQAWQGANEKLFF TGCGCCAGCAGCCAAGCCTGGCAGGGTGCTAATGAAAAACTGTTTTTT
. TRBJ1-2 TRBV27 . CASSSGGVDYGYTF TGTGCCAGCAGCTCCGGGGGGGTTGACTATGGCTACACCTTC
. TRBJ1-4 TRBV7-6 . CASSRIGRSTNEKLFF TGTGCCAGCAGCCGCATAGGGAGATCAACTAATGAAAAACTGTTTTTT
. TRBJ1-5 TRBV6-6 . CASSPPQGGGFNQPQHF TGTGCCAGCAGTCCTCCTCAGGGAGGGGGGTTCAATCAGCCCCAGCATTTT
few TRBJ1-5 TRBV7-9 TRBD1 CASSRQGTWYSNQPQHF TGTGCCAGCAGCCGACAGGGTACCTGGTATAGCAATCAGCCCCAGCATTTT